This T cell receptor beta chain comes out of a study of T cell clonotyping in hematopoietic cell transplantation. Study observations and caveats: Cells were unsorted, so CD4 and CD8 contributions were not separated. Broader posttransplant TCR repertoire diversity was predicted by graft donor and pretransplant recipient Inverse Simpson Index values. Recipient TCR diversity dropped after transplant; expanded clonotypes rose from day 30 to 180.

Details on this clone: Its target is not known.

CDR3 size: 15 residues. CDR1 is MNHEY, CDR2 SVGAGI, per germline. Deletions cut 5 bases from V and 5 bases from J, with 18 bases between. Time point of the sample: recipient sample about 28 days before transplant, after cytoreduction. Blood collection times were about day -28 and days 30, 100, 180 posttransplant. Sequencing was performed with immunoSEQ multiplex PCR; in TCRdb, only in-frame clones are kept and a portion is missing. The sample has approximately 46,000 clones, approximately 84% seen once; the top ten hold under 6.5%. Sequenced material: peripheral blood mononuclear cells, taken before stem cell transplant. The receptor comes from a man in his fifties or sixties with biphenotypic leukemia. Some clones in this sample may be carry-over from other donors' samples. V usage is TRBV6-5 and J usage is TRBJ1-1; possibly TRBD1 for D (5 bases). The CDR3 DNA follows: TGTGCCAGCAGTCCGCAGGGAGGGTCTTTGACTGAAGCTTTCTTT. Residues: CASSPQGGSLTEAFF.